These T cell receptor beta chains were read from a single sample in a study of cytomegalovirus exposure and HLA in healthy donors. Generated by immunoSEQ multiplex PCR, the TCRdb table keeps only in-frame clones and is missing some. The table lists around 140,000 clones, about 91% of them singletons. Sequences were obtained from PBMCs. The receptors come from a man between 18 and 35 years old in good health and CMV-seropositive. Each CDR3 is given with its conserved first and last residue.

V gene	J gene	CDR3 protein
TRBV30	TRBJ1-2	CAWSGASSGYTF
TRBV29-1	TRBJ2-1	CSVEGSGPGPQISYNEQFF
TRBV9	TRBJ1-6	CASSPTDRGGSPLHF
TRBV18	TRBJ2-7	CASSPSRQGGTYEQYF
TRBV5-5	TRBJ1-5	CASSFRTNQPQHF
TRBV28	TRBJ2-2	CASRLDTTFLNTGELFF
TRBV10-2	TRBJ2-5	CASSPGQGIGETQYF
TRBV25-1	TRBJ1-5	CASSREGAQPQHF
TRBV29-1	TRBJ1-3	CSVTKGASNTIYF
TRBV6-5	TRBJ1-4	CASRRRRDSEKLFF
TRBV7-2	TRBJ2-3	CASSRGGRTDTQYF
TRBV15	TRBJ2-1	CATSPGGRSYNEQFF
TRBV9	TRBJ1-2	CASSTQTGFDGYGYTF
TRBV18	TRBJ2-3	CASSPSYMASGFTDTQYF
TRBV25-1	TRBJ2-2	CASSEWGQGTGELFF
TRBV6-4	TRBJ2-1	CASSTLKGLAGENSYNEQFF
TRBV2	TRBJ2-7	CASSESGRSLKQYF
TRBV6-5	TRBJ2-5	CASSPQGPQETQYF
TRBV4-2	TRBJ2-6	CASSQDEGAGANVLTF
TRBV6-5	TRBJ1-4	CASSNRQTTNEKLFF
TRBV27	TRBJ2-5	CASSSTSGGNQETQYF
TRBV6-1	TRBJ1-2	CASSGWAGTNGYTF
TRBV4-2	TRBJ1-6	CASSPGGRSPLHF
TRBV6-1	TRBJ1-4	CASSRTDNEKLFF
TRBV28	TRBJ2-7	CASSLGVEQYF
TRBV11-2	TRBJ1-5	CASSLAGNQPQHF
TRBV2	TRBJ1-2	CASSRPGIYGYTF
TRBV11-1	TRBJ1-1	CASSLGGGGTEAFF
TRBV2	TRBJ2-7	CASSWAYEQYF
TRBV13	TRBJ1-6	CASSPDQPGGPLHF
TRBV10-1	TRBJ1-2	CASSRTGGYGYTF
TRBV2	TRBJ2-3	CASKASASTDTQYF
TRBV29-1	TRBJ2-2	CSVGDYPNTGELFF
TRBV7-3	TRBJ2-2	CASSRESTGELFF
TRBV4-2	TRBJ1-1	CASSQGGVRDVEAFF
TRBV11-1	TRBJ2-6	CASTGGSYGANVLTF
TRBV4-2	TRBJ2-1	CASSQDIPAYNEQFF
TRBV4-1	TRBJ2-3	CASSQGASGSFDTQYF
TRBV7-2	TRBJ2-2	CASSLAGGSATGELFF
TRBV7-2	TRBJ1-6	CASSTYRGPYNSPLHF
TRBV6-1	TRBJ1-5	CASSVQGVPISNQPQHF
TRBV29-1	TRBJ2-3	CSVSLAGHTDTQYF
TRBV9	TRBJ1-2	CASSVAGEFYGYTF
TRBV21-1	TRBJ1-1	CASSNVRTGDNTEAFF
TRBV5-1	TRBJ2-2	CASSLGQGAGELFF
TRBV25-1	TRBJ1-1	CASSENMPAEAFF
TRBV2	TRBJ2-7	CASRKQGKGYEQYF
TRBV5-6	TRBJ1-1	CASSGLTAGAFF
TRBV19	TRBJ2-3	CASERLAGSTDTQYF
TRBV6-1	TRBJ1-2	CASSEAETGRGYTF
TRBV10-1	TRBJ1-1	CASSTREAFF
TRBV6-5	TRBJ2-3	CASNRGQGLTDTQYF
TRBV5-1	TRBJ1-3	CASSLSSSGNTIYF
TRBV27	TRBJ1-6	CASRGVGNSPLHF
TRBV19	TRBJ2-5	CASTSAGGTVETQYF
TRBV27	TRBJ2-7	CASSRGQTGYEQYF